The clone carrying this T cell receptor beta chain was counted at least ten times. The TCR beta CDR3 regions underwent amplification using RNA transcripts as the source. The HTBI primer set was used in a first-round RT-PCR of the TCR CDR3. TCRdb called the multiplex PCR reads again in MiXCR, with one record for every CDR3 protein. The table has 350,000 or so distinct CDR3 sequences, roughly 15% seen once. This entry comes from a study of T cells in Graves' hyperthyroidism and ophthalmopathy. V lost 3 bases and J lost 0, with 12 bases in between. Per the germline V gene, CDR1 is SGHTA and CDR2 is FQGNSA. The CDR3 is 16 residues long.

The sample was blood. The chain carries TRBV7-2 and TRBJ1-5; D remains unclear. The receptor comes from a young woman with Graves' hyperthyroidism that later progressed to Graves' ophthalmopathy. The CDR3, as DNA: TGTGCCAGCAGCTTGTATGGCGGCTCTAGCAATCAGCCCCAGCATTTT. Translation gives CASSLYGGSSNQPQHF.